A selection of T cell receptor beta chains follows, all from one sample in a study of T cells in Graves' hyperthyroidism and ophthalmopathy. MiXCR was run by TCRdb on the multiplex PCR reads, yielding one entry per CDR3 protein. The sample holds 750,000 to 950,000 distinct CDR3 sequences, about two fifths seen once. The sequenced sample consisted of blood. The receptors derive from a man in his late teens or twenties with Graves' hyperthyroidism. Each CDR3 is given without its conserved first and last residue.

TRBJ2-7	TRBV7-3	13	ASSPGQRASYEQY
TRBJ2-7	TRBV6-1	14	ASSADGQGKGYEQY
TRBJ2-7	TRBV20-1	9	SALFRGEQY
TRBJ2-7	TRBV19	13	ASSIDATPSYEQY
TRBJ1-2	TRBV6-5	10	ASSEDRNGYT
TRBJ2-6	TRBV9	14	ASSVGGAAGANVLT
TRBJ1-1	TRBV10-3	11	AISEIRRTEAF
TRBJ1-5	TRBV6-5	13	ASSEGRSSNQPQH
TRBJ2-7	TRBV15	13	ATSRMNRGVEEQY
TRBJ2-2	TRBV7-2	13	ASSYLTGDVGELF
TRBJ1-1	TRBV9	11	ASSAGQTTEAF
TRBJ2-5	TRBV20-1	13	SARDALYGQETQY
TRBJ2-7	TRBV7-2	16	ASSQDIPLAGGAREQY
TRBJ1-1	TRBV5-4	12	AITARGGGTEAF
TRBJ2-7	TRBV10-3	14	AISEEVVAGGYEQY
TRBJ1-1	TRBV20-1	10	SAGDKHTEAF
TRBJ2-7	TRBV24-1	15	ATSATSGRAEWNEQY
TRBJ2-5	TRBV5-6	13	ASSLIAGARETQY
TRBJ1-2	TRBV5-6	12	ASSLSGQNYGYT
TRBJ1-1	TRBV5-1	12	ASRATSRDTEAF
TRBJ2-7	TRBV14	12	ASSQVEDPTKQY
TRBJ1-3	TRBV2	13	ASSDQGSSGNTIY
TRBJ1-5	TRBV6-5	13	ASSGLQESNQPQH
TRBJ2-7	TRBV7-6	13	ASSPAGGGSYEQY
TRBJ1-1	TRBV29-1	9	SSAGLPEAF
TRBJ2-7	TRBV20-1	12	SASLRRLAYEQY
TRBJ2-2	TRBV29-1	10	SSTTGTGELF
TRBJ2-2	TRBV19	11	ASRTRVRGELF
TRBJ2-7	TRBV7-2	14	ASSLGPGLATYEQY
TRBJ1-2	TRBV14	15	ASSQDKLQGQVYGYT
TRBJ2-2	TRBV24-1	13	ATGRTGANTGELF
TRBJ2-5	TRBV5-1	13	ASSAVGLQEETQY
TRBJ2-5	TRBV5-1	14	ASSLPSGGTRETQY
TRBJ1-2	TRBV4-1	12	ASSQGRGQNGYT
TRBJ2-7	TRBV7-2	12	ASSLTATAYEQY
TRBJ2-6	TRBV12-3/TRBV12-4	11	ASSPQGANVLT
TRBJ1-2	TRBV7-9	12	ASSPKTGGDGYT
TRBJ1-1	TRBV5-1	13	ASSLTADVGTEAF
TRBJ2-5	TRBV11-2	13	ASSWGTGHKETQY
TRBJ2-2	TRBV7-6	14	ASSLARAENTGELF
TRBJ1-3	TRBV7-9	12	ASSFWGAGNTIY
TRBJ1-1	TRBV12-3/TRBV12-4	12	ASTPGTANTEAF
TRBJ1-4	TRBV29-1	12	SVEGQGAYEKLF
TRBJ1-5	TRBV10-3	13	ASSVQGLGNQPQH
TRBJ1-1	TRBV25-1	14	ASSESDGTANAEAF
TRBJ1-4	TRBV7-9	11	ASSGRPFLGLF
TRBJ1-1	TRBV29-1	11	SVEDLGGREAF
TRBJ1-4	TRBV7-9	15	ASSPGGGTYEGEKLF
TRBJ2-2	TRBV29-1	11	SVHLANTGELF